This T cell receptor beta chain stems from a study of patients and donors after allogeneic stem cell transplantation. MiXCR, run by TCRdb on the RT-PCR reads, gives a single entry per CDR3 protein. Of under 170,000 distinct CDR3 sequences listed, about 40% are singletons. Germline assignment: CDR1 SGDLS and CDR2 YYNGEE. This CDR3 contains 14 residues. The ends lost 2 bases at V and 6 bases at J; junction bases unmatched: 7. The J gene is TRBJ1-1, the V gene TRBV9; 7 bases agree with TRBD1. This receptor was obtained from a human donor who was either an allogeneic HSCT recipient or a stem cell or donor lymphocyte infusion donor (not recorded which). It is not recorded whose cells these are; they may come from a transplant donor. Sequencing used blood, either unsorted or a sorted T cell fraction (not recorded which). DNA of the CDR3: TGTGCCAGCAGCGTGGCACAGGGGAGGGCTGAAGCTTTCTTT. It is translated as CASSVAQGRAEAFF. Filled out from reference TRBV9 and TRBJ1-1, the complete variable domain reads DSGVTQTPKHLITATGQRVTLRCSPRSGDLSVYWYQQSLDQGLQFLIQYYNGEERAKGNILERFSAQQFPDLHSELNLSSLELGDSALYFCASSVAQGRAEAFFGQGTRLTVV.